The entry below gives a single T cell receptor beta chain sequence along with its context. This specimen belongs to a study of T-cell reconstitution after alpha-beta-depleted transplantation in children. Preparation of the TCRbeta library was carried out with unique molecular identifiers. One entry per CDR3 protein results from TCRdb running MiXCR on the PCR reads. This sample carries tens of thousands of distinct CDR3 sequences, 15% to 20% of them seen once, and the ten largest clones take about 54%. Sequenced here: PBMCs, mostly from graft donor cells, sampled 360 days after TCRalphabeta/CD19-depleted stem cell transplant. The receptor's source is a male patient aged 2-10 years who had a stem cell transplant for acute lymphoblastic leukemia, so the T cells may come from the graft donor.

DNA for the CDR3: TGTGCCAGCAGTTACACCCTTGGCCAGGATGCCGTAGAATCCTACAATGAGCAGTTCTTC. Translating it yields CASSYTLGQDAVESYNEQFF. J is TRBJ2-1 and V is TRBV6-2 or TRBV6-3; D gene ambiguous. Germline CDR1 reads MNHEY; CDR2 reads SVGEGT. This CDR3 has 20 amino acids. Between the trimmed V and J ends, which lost 2 bases and 1 base, there was a span of 24 bases.